This entry is about one TCR beta chain. The antigen remains undetermined. The sample is drawn from a study of regulatory dendritic cells for organ transplantation. Allogeneic regulatory or mature dendritic cells were co-cultured for 5 days with CFSE-labeled sorted T cells at 1:10. The data were produced by immunoSEQ multiplex PCR, yet TCRdb's version contains in-frame clones alone and is incomplete. The sample carries approximately 10,000 clones, 65% to 80% recorded once. Sequencing was carried out using memory CD4+ T cells from blood cultured with regulatory dendritic cells. Subset of the sample: CD45RO+ memory T cells. The clonotype comes from a human donor in good health.

The CDR3 loop reads CASSHDYTDTQYF. The CDR3 DNA reads as TGTGCCAGCAGCCATGACTACACAGATACGCAGTATTTT. The V and J genes are TRBV7-2 and TRBJ2-3; possibly TRBD2 for D (5 bases). The CDR3 contains 13 residues. CDR1 SGHTA and CDR2 FQGNSA come from the germline V gene. The ends were cut back, 5 bases at V and 2 bases at J, with 8 bases in the middle.